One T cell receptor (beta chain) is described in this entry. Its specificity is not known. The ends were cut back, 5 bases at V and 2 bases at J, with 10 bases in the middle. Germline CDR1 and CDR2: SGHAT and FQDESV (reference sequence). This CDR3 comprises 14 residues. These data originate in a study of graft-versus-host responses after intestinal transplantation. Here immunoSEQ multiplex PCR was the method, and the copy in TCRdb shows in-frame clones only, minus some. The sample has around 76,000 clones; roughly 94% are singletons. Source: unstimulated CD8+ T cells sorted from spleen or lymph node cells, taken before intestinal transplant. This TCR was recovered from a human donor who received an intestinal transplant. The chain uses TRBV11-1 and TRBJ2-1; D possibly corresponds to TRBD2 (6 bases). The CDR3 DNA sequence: TGTGCCAGCAGCCGAGCGGGCACCTACAATGAGCAGTTCTTC. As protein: CASSRAGTYNEQFF.